The T cell receptor (beta chain) under discussion was sequenced for a study of CD4+ T cells in melanoma. Study-level points and caveats: Neoantigen-specific CD4+ T cells in melanoma reportedly had diverse differentiation states. A reported correlation linked neoantigen-specific CD4+ T cells to CD8+, macrophage and B cell function.

Trimming cost V 4 bases and J 4 bases, with 16 bases left between them. CDR3 length: 15 amino acids. The germline gives CDR1 ENHRY, CDR2 SYGVKD. This clone has just a few counts. The target antigen is unknown. Produced via immunoSEQ multiplex PCR; TCRdb's table is partial and in-frame only. The data contain about 11,000 clones, over 60% of them seen just once; the ten biggest clones take up nearly 9.5%. The gene calls are TRBV10-3 and TRBJ1-2, with D maybe TRBD1 (5 bases). This TCR was recovered from a human donor with melanoma. Sequencing used cells from a culture (not recorded whether cultured in vitro). The CDR3, as DNA: TGTGCCATCAGTGCCGGGGGGAGGGGAATCTATGGCTACACCTTC. Its translation is CAISAGGRGIYGYTF.